The 21 T cell receptor beta chains presented below share a single source sample, sequenced in a study of response to subunit inactivated influenza vaccine. TCRdb reanalysed the RT-PCR reads using MiXCR and keeps one entry per CDR3 protein. This sample carries roughly 780,000 distinct CDR3 sequences, about a fifth of them seen once, and the ten largest clones take under 13%. Material: PBMCs from blood, obtained about 5 days after vaccination. All receptors derive from a man aged 50 to 60 who received an inactivated influenza vaccine.

This clonotype occurred a few times. The gene calls are TRBV4-3 and TRBJ1-5; no firm D call. Germline CDR1 and CDR2: LGHNA and YSLEER. This CDR3 contains 14 residues. V lost 1 base and J lost 0, with 4 bases in between. This chain's CDR3 is CASSQGDSNQPQHF. CDR3 DNA sequence: TGCGCCAGCAGCCAAGGGGATAGCAATCAGCCCCAGCATTTT.

This clonotype has just a few counts. The genes are TRBV24-1 and TRBJ2-1; D is perhaps TRBD1 or TRBD2 (5 bases each). CDR1 is KGHDR, CDR2 SFDVKD, per germline. V was pared by 5 bases and J by 7 bases, with 11 bases between. The CDR3 has 13 residues. The CDR3 here is CATSGGSTNEQFF. CDR3 DNA sequence: TGTGCCACCAGTGGGGGGAGTACGAATGAGCAGTTCTTC.

The chain combines TRBV5-1 with TRBJ2-5, with D uncertain. CDR3 length equals 16 residues. The germline V and J ends were trimmed by 1 base and 3 bases, with 16 bases remaining between them. The V gene's germline CDR1 is SGHRS and CDR2 YFSETQ. The CDR3 is CASSLSLSAAKETQYF. CDR3 nucleotide sequence: TGCGCCAGCAGCTTGTCACTATCGGCAGCCAAAGAGACCCAGTACTTC.

CDR3 protein: CASSVTGDYTEAFF. The CDR3, as DNA: TGCGCCAGCAGCGTGACAGGGGATTACACTGAAGCTTTCTTT. The V and J genes are TRBV5-1 and TRBJ1-1; 8 bases are shared with TRBD1. From germline, CDR1 is SGHRS and CDR2 YFSETQ. The CDR3 totals 14 residues. V shed 4 bases and J 3 bases; nucleotides not matched to a gene: 5. Full variable domain (remainder filled in from reference TRBV5-1 and TRBJ1-1): KAGVTQTPRYLIKTRGQQVTLSCSPISGHRSVSWYQQTPGQGLQFLFEYFSETQRNKGNFPGRFSGRQFSNSRSEMNVSTLELGDSALYLCASSVTGDYTEAFFGQGTRLTVV.

The genes are TRBV20-1 and TRBJ2-5; 10 nucleotides line up with TRBD1. The CDR3 has 14 amino acids. The V and J ends lost 4 bases and 3 bases, in that order; junction bases with no gene match: 5. Germline V gene sequence: CDR1 DFQATT, CDR2 SNEGSKA (reference sequence). The CDR3, as DNA: TGCAGTGCTATCCCGGGACAGGGGAAAGAGACCCAGTACTTC. This encodes CSAIPGQGKETQYF.

The chain couples TRBV30 to TRBJ2-7, with 9 nucleotides matching TRBD2. The junction had 5 bases not matched to a gene; V was cut back by 2 bases and J by 3 bases. This CDR3 contains 14 residues. Per germline, CDR1 GTSNPN and CDR2 SVGIG (reference sequence). CDR3 sequence reads: CAWSKLAGNYEQYF. The CDR3 coding sequence is TGTGCCTGGAGTAAGCTAGCGGGGAACTACGAGCAGTACTTC.

This clonotype was recorded only once. This chain links TRBV20-1 with TRBJ2-5; 8 positions match TRBD2. The CDR3 has 15 residues. Per germline, CDR1 DFQATT and CDR2 SNEGSKA (reference sequence). With V trimmed by 3 bases and J by 1 base, 7 bases remained unmatched. The CDR3: CSARALAGPQETQYF. The CDR3, as DNA: TGCAGTGCTAGGGCCCTAGCGGGCCCCCAAGAGACCCAGTACTTC.

This clonotype showed up just a few times. The CDR3 is CASNLPYNEQFF. CDR3 in DNA: TGTGCCAGTAACCTACCCTACAATGAGCAGTTCTTC. The V call is TRBV7-8, the J call TRBJ2-1; the D is unclear. V was clipped by 9 bases and J by 2 bases, with 8 bases between them. The CDR3 has 12 residues. CDR1 is SGHVS, CDR2 FQNEAQ, per germline. Filled out from reference TRBV7-8 and TRBJ2-1, the complete variable domain reads GAGVSQSPRYKVAKRGQDVALRCDPISGHVSLFWYQQALGQGPEFLTYFQNEAQLDKSGLPSDRFFAERPEGSVSTLKIQRTQQEDSAVYLCASNLPYNEQFFGPGTRLTVL.

This clonotype has just a few counts. V gene TRBV6-5 combines with J gene TRBJ2-2; D is unresolved. The CDR3 contains 16 residues. The V gene's germline CDR1 is MNHEY and CDR2 SVGAGI. Deletions cut 3 bases from V and 6 bases from J, with 17 bases between. CDR3 DNA sequence: TGTGCCAGCAGTTATCCGGATCAGGACGGACCCGGGGAGCTGTTTTTT. Its protein is CASSYPDQDGPGELFF.

This clonotype was found many times. J is TRBJ2-2 and V is TRBV20-1; D remains ambiguous. Germline CDR1 reads DFQATT; CDR2 reads SNEGSKA (reference sequence). Between the trimmed V and J ends, which lost 3 bases and 5 bases, there was a span of 16 bases. This CDR3 has 15 amino acids. The CDR3 bases are TGCAGTGCTAGCCCCCTTGTGAGTTCGACCGGGGAGCTGTTTTTT. Residues: CSASPLVSSTGELFF.

The chain carries TRBV5-1 and TRBJ2-7, with 8 bases aligning to TRBD2. Germline CDR1 and CDR2: SGHRS and YFSETQ. The CDR3 runs 14 residues. V shed 7 bases and J 5 bases; nucleotides not matched to a gene: 11. CDR3 amino acids: CASGGGAGANEQYF. CDR3 DNA sequence: TGCGCCAGCGGAGGTGGAGCGGGAGCCAACGAGCAGTACTTC.

This clonotype was seen a few times. This rearrangement joins TRBV10-3 to TRBJ2-1; D is possibly TRBD2 (6 bases). CDR3 length equals 18 residues. Germline V lookup: CDR1 ENHRY, CDR2 SYGVKD. The ends were cut back, 1 base at V and 1 base at J, with 17 bases in the middle. CDR3 in DNA: TGTGCCATCAGTGAGTTTTCCGGGGGTCATAATTCCTACAATGAGCAGTTCTTC. Protein product: CAISEFSGGHNSYNEQFF.

This clonotype was picked up many times. The rearrangement uses TRBV4-1 and TRBJ1-2, with D tentatively TRBD1 (5 bases). Germline CDR1 is MGHRA and CDR2 is YSYEKL. V was pared by 1 base and J by 4 bases, with 16 bases between. This CDR3 contains 16 residues. The CDR3 reads CASSQGQGAETYGYTF. The CDR3 DNA reads as TGCGCCAGCAGCCAAGGCCAGGGTGCGGAGACCTATGGCTACACCTTC.

Written as DNA, the CDR3 is TGCAGCGTGAACCCGAGGTCCGGGGAGCTGTTTTTT. Its translation is CSVNPRSGELFF. The rearrangement uses TRBV29-1 and TRBJ2-2; no definite D call. V lost 6 bases and J lost 6, with 11 bases in between. The CDR3 sequence is 12 residues long. CDR1 is SQVTM and CDR2 is ANQGSEA in the germline V gene.

Worth noting for this clonotype: A read error may account for a junction end that differs from germline. The chain is built from TRBV10-3 and TRBJ1-2; D gene uncertain. Germline-derived CDR1 and CDR2 are ENHRY and SYGVKD. The CDR3 extends over 16 amino acids. CDR3 in DNA: TGTGCCATCAGTGAGTCACACCCGCTTACTAACTCTGGCTACACCTTC. Translation: CAISESHPLTNSGYTF.

A few counts support this clonotype. The V call is TRBV6-2 or TRBV6-3, the J call TRBJ2-3; D ambiguous. V lost 7 bases, J lost 7 bases, and 15 bases lay in between. CDR1 and CDR2 (germline): MNHEY, SVGEGT. The CDR3 consists of 13 residues. This CDR3 is CASTSLLGYTQYF. The CDR3 DNA reads as TGTGCCAGCACCTCTCTACTCGGATATACGCAGTATTTT.

This clonotype was detected a few times. V is TRBV5-1 and J is TRBJ1-5, with 11 bases fitting TRBD1. Trimming cost V 9 bases and J 2 bases; bases outside gene matches: 13. CDR1 and CDR2 (germline): SGHRS, YFSETQ. CDR3 length: 17 residues. CDR3 sequence reads: CANFPTDRGLGNQPQHF. CDR3 sequence (DNA): TGCGCCAACTTTCCCACGGACAGGGGGCTTGGCAATCAGCCCCAGCATTTT.

This clonotype was seen only a few times. The gene calls are TRBV12-3 or TRBV12-4 and TRBJ2-2; D is possibly TRBD1 or TRBD2 (5 bases each). The CDR3 has 15 amino acids. Trimming removed 1 base from V and 6 bases from J, with 12 bases in between. The CDR3 region is CASSLGVGDAGELFF. The CDR3, as DNA: TGTGCCAGCAGTTTAGGTGTGGGGGATGCCGGGGAGCTGTTTTTT.

This clonotype occurred a few times. The chain links TRBV7-9 to TRBJ2-1; D perhaps matches TRBD2 (5 bases). There are 15 residues in the CDR3. The germline V gene encodes CDR1 SEHNR and CDR2 FQNEAQ (reference sequence). With 0 bases removed from V and 5 bases from J, the gap between germline ends came to 11 bases. The CDR3 DNA reads TGTGCCAGCAGCTTAGCAGCGGATGGGAACAATGAGCAGTTCTTC. Translating it yields CASSLAADGNNEQFF.

V usage is TRBV20-1 and J usage is TRBJ2-5, with 8 bases lining up with TRBD1. CDR1 and CDR2 (germline): DFQATT, SNEGSKA (reference sequence). The CDR3 contains 15 residues. Trimming took 3 bases from V and 2 from J; bases not matched to a gene: 8. The CDR3 DNA sequence: TGCAGTGCTAGGGAACAGGGGGTGAGACAAGAGACCCAGTACTTC. It codes for CSAREQGVRQETQYF.

This clonotype came up a few times. The V call is TRBV7-2, the J call TRBJ2-3; D might be TRBD1 or TRBD2, each matching 5 bases. Looked up from germline, CDR1 is SGHTA and CDR2 is FQGNSA. CDR3 size: 16 residues. V lost 1 base, J lost 3 bases, and 14 bases lay in between. The CDR3 region is CASSLVGVVGTDTQYF. CDR3 DNA: TGTGCCAGCAGCTTAGTGGGGGTGGTGGGGACAGATACGCAGTATTTT.